Below, one T cell receptor beta chain is given with its context. This clonotype was counted at least ten times. No antigen is known for it. Base-call qualities are not available, and no considerably larger clone is one nucleotide away. These data are taken from a study of T cells in Graves' hyperthyroidism and ophthalmopathy (dated by TCRdb to 2018 to 2020). In the study overall: Peripheral blood samples were taken at the time of initial diagnosis, prior to any treatment. TCR V-J signatures able to tell the groups apart were searched for in a discovery cohort of 90 to 100 patients, of whom more than 40 had Graves' ophthalmopathy and 57 had stable Graves' hyperthyroidism. An independent validation cohort of 18 to 20 hyperthyroidism patients and about 15 patients who later progressed to ophthalmopathy tested prospective prediction of ophthalmopathy. The 100 or so discovery patients were divided at random into training and test sets in a 7:3 ratio. The study also compared thyroid tissue and blood T-cell repertoires from several Graves' hyperthyroidism patients. After blood sampling, hyperthyroidism patients were treated with methimazole at a starting dose of 30 mg daily, and ophthalmopathy patients were treated with high-dose intravenous methylprednisolone. The paper describes TCR Vbeta CDR3 sequencing of 135 peripheral blood samples, made up of roughly 45 ophthalmopathy patients, some 80 hyperthyroidism patients and about 17 progressor patients. The paper's findings and limits, for the study overall: Sample size was not statistically predetermined, and investigators were not blinded to group allocation. During validation, the model predicted progression to ophthalmopathy a median of about 5.9 months ahead of onset, with almost 71% sensitivity and 72.22% specificity. Most expanded thyroid clonotypes (frequency above 0.001) were also detected in blood, a finding suggesting that blood repertoires may reflect thyroid immune responses. A 13 V-J signature model separated ophthalmopathy from stable hyperthyroidism, with roughly 88% sensitivity and around 84% specificity in cross-validation and 80%/75% in testing.

The TCR beta CDR3 regions were amplified from RNA transcripts. The first round of RT-PCR for the TCR CDR3 was performed with the HTBI primer set and the Qiagen OneStep RT-PCR kit. Libraries were constructed in a second round of multiplex PCR, after which size selection and purification were carried out. The libraries were sequenced on an Illumina HiSeq2000 using paired-end 100 bp reads. For the original study's pipeline: Raw data were processed with SOAPnuke, discarding reads with adapters, uncalled bases, mean Phred below 15, or no exact constant-primer or identifier match. COPE v1.2.5 was used to merge high-quality paired reads, and clonotypes were defined as unique nucleotide sequences. Clonotypes were aligned to IMGT TRBV, TRBD and TRBJ reference segments using MiTCR v1.1. Analysis was restricted to V-J combinations with a frequency above 0.0001, which covered roughly 99% of repertoires. The TCS score was defined as the ratio of F50 (clonal expansion) to E x V (chaos), calculated using BLOSUM62-based TCRdist between CDR3 peptides within each V-J. Welch's t-statistics and random forest reduced 514 V-J features to some 14, which were used in a naive Bayes classifier (R e1071). The public sequencing data were trimmed at Q25 with fastp and processed into clonotypes with MiXCR by TCRdb, which kept only in-frame beta chains. CDR3 protein sequences are deduplicated, and each keeps its most common genes and DNA. The V and J calls follow TCRdb's processing rather than the paper's. The sample table records hundreds of thousands of distinct CDR3 sequences; 16% of these occur just once. Clones ranked in the top ten supply around 3.5% of the sample.

Moderately to severely active disease, a Clinical Activity Score of at least 3, a NOSPECS grade of at least 4, and a duration under 3 months were present in ophthalmopathy patients. Any patient with an uncontrolled infection, another autoimmune disease, pregnancy or lactation was excluded. Diagnoses were established on the basis of clinical symptoms, serum thyroxine and TRAb, thyroid ultrasound, and orbital computed tomography. Ficoll-Paque density gradient centrifugation was used to isolate PBMCs from 8 to 10 ml of fresh peripheral blood. Trizol reagent was used to extract total RNA, and RNA quality was then checked on an Agilent 2100 Bioanalyzer. Sequencing was performed on blood. This clonotype was sampled from a woman aged 35 to 49 with Graves' ophthalmopathy.

CDR3 reads: CASSLQGGGDTEAFF. The bases read TGTGCCAGCAGTCTACAGGGCGGCGGGGACACTGAAGCTTTCTTT. This chain joins TRBV5-5 to TRBJ1-1, with a weak D call of TRBD1 (6 bases match). Its CDR3 holds 15 amino acids, cysteine through phenylalanine. The entry retains the CDR3 DNA only, 45 bases that are in frame from base 1. CDR1 SGHKS and CDR2 YYEKEE are derived from the germline V gene (reference sequence). V is shortened by 5 bases, J by 3 bases, and the region joining them spans 17 bases. The full variable domain, with segments outside the CDR3 supplied by the reference TRBV5-5 and TRBJ1-1 proteins, appears as DAGVTQSPTHLIKTRGQQVTLRCSPISGHKSVSWYQQVLGQGPQFIFQYYEKEERGRGNFPDRFSARQFPNYSSELNVNALLLGDSALYLCASSLQGGGDTEAFFGQGTRLTVV.